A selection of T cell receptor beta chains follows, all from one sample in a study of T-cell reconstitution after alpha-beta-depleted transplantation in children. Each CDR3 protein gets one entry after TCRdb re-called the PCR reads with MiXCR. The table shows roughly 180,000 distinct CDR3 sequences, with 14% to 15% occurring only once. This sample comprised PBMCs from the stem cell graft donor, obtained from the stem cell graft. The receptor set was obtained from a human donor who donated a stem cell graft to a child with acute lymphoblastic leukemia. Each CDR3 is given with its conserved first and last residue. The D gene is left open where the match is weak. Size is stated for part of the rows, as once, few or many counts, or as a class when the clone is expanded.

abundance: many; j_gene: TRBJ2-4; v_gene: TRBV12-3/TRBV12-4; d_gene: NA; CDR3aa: CASSLDGAKNIQYF; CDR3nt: TGTGCCAGCAGTTTGGACGGAGCCAAAAACATTCAGTACTTC
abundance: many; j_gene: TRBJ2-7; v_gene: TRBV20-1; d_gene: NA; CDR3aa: CSASGGSYEQYF; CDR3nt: TGCAGTGCTAGCGGAGGCTCCTACGAGCAGTACTTC
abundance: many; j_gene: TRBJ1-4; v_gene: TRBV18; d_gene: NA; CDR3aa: CASSPPQTQGGEKLFF; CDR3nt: TGTGCCAGCTCACCACCTCAGACACAGGGTGGTGAAAAACTGTTTTTT
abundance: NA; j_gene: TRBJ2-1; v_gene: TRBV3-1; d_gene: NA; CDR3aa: CASSQGPGEKQFF; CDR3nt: TGTGCCAGCAGCCAAGGGCCCGGGGAGAAGCAGTTCTTC
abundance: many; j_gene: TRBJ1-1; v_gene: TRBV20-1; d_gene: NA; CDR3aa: CSAGTEVTEAFF; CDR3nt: TGCAGTGCTGGAACCGAGGTCACTGAAGCTTTCTTT
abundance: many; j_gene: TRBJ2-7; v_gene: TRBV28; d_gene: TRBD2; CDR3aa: CASSFPGGANEQYF; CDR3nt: TGTGCCAGCAGTTTCCCCGGGGGGGCGAACGAGCAGTACTTC
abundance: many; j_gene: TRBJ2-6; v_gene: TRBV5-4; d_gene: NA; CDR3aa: CASRLTGAGANVLTF; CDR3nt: TGTGCCAGCAGACTTACAGGTGCTGGGGCCAACGTCCTGACTTTC
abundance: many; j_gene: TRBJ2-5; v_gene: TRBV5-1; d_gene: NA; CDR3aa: CASKLAAGQETQYF; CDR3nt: TGCGCCAGCAAATTGGCGGCAGGGCAAGAGACCCAGTACTTC
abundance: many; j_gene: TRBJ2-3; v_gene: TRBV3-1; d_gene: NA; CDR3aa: CASSHVYPTQYF; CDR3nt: TGTGCCAGCAGCCACGTCTATCCTACGCAGTATTTT
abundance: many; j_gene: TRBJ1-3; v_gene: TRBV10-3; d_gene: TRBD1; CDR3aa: CAISEDRGPNTIYF; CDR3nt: TGTGCCATCAGTGAAGACAGGGGTCCAAACACCATATATTTT
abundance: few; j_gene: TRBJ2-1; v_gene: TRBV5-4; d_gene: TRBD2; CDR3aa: CASSLALYLLREAHNEQFF; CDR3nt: TGTGCCAGCAGCTTGGCCCTTTACTTGTTGCGGGAGGCCCACAATGAGCAGTTCTTC
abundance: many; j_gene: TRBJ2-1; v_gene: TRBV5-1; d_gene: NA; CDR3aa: CASSPWGPHSTLYNEQFF; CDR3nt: TGCGCCAGCAGCCCTTGGGGTCCCCACAGCACCCTCTACAATGAGCAGTTCTTC
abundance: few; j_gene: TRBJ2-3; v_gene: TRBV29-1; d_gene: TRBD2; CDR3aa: CSVDTSGATDTQYF; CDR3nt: TGCAGCGTTGATACTAGCGGGGCTACAGATACGCAGTATTTT
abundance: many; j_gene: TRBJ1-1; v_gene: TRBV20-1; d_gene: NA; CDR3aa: CSARDPGVIVGNTEAFF; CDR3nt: TGCAGTGCTAGAGATCCGGGGGTCATCGTCGGGAACACTGAAGCTTTCTTT
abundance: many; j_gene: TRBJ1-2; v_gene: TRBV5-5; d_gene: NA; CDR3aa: CASSLGSTLNYGYTF; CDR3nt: TGTGCCAGCAGCTTAGGGTCCACACTTAACTATGGCTACACCTTC
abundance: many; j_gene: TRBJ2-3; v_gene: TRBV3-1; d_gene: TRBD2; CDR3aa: CASSQDLGLGTDTQYF; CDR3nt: TGTGCCAGCAGCCAAGATCTAGGACTAGGCACAGATACGCAGTATTTT
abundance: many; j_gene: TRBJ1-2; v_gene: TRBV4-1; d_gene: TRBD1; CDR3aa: CASRGTGGERNGYTF; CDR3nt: TGCGCCAGCCGGGGGACAGGGGGCGAAAGGAATGGCTACACCTTC
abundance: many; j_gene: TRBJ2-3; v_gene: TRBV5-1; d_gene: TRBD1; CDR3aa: CASSTGTGADTQYF; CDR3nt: TGCGCCAGCAGCACCGGGACAGGGGCAGATACGCAGTATTTT
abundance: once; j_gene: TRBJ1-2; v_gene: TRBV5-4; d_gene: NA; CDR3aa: CASSPGSYYGYTF; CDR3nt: TGTGCCAGCAGCCCCGGGTCCTACTATGGCTACACCTTC
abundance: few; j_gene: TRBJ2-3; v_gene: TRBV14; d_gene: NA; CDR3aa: CASSQRRRDTDTQYF; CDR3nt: TGTGCCAGCAGCCAGAGACGCCGAGACACAGATACGCAGTATTTT
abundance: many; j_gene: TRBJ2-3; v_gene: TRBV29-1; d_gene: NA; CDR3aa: CSATHEGWPPYF; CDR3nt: TGCAGTGCCACGCATGAGGGGTGGCCCCCGTATTTT
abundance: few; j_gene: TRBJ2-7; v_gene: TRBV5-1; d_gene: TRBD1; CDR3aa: CTSSVLTGGSYEQYF; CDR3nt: TGCACCAGCAGCGTCTTGACAGGGGGCTCCTACGAGCAGTACTTC
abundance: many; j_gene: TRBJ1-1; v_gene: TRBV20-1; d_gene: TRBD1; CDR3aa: CSADPGQGGITEAFF; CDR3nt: TGCAGTGCTGACCCGGGACAGGGCGGAATCACTGAAGCTTTCTTT
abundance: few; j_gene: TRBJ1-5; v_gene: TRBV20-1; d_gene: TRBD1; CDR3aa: CSAGRTGTGESNQPQHF; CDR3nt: TGCAGTGCTGGAAGAACAGGGACAGGGGAAAGCAATCAGCCCCAGCATTTT
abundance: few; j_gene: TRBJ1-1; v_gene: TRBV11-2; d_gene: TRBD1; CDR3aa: CASRPTGTNTEAFF; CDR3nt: TGTGCCAGCAGACCGACAGGGACGAACACTGAAGCTTTCTTT
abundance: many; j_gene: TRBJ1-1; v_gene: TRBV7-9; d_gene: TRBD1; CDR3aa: CASSRQGANTEAFF; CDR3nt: TGTGCCAGCAGCAGACAGGGGGCGAACACTGAAGCTTTCTTT
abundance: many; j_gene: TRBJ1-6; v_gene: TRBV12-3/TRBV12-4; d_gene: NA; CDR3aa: CASSSDGFPYNSPLHF; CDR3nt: TGTGCCAGCAGTTCGGATGGGTTCCCTTATAATTCACCCCTCCACTTT
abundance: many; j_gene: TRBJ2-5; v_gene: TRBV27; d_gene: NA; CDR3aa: CASSLGSGGETQYF; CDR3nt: TGTGCCAGCAGTTTGGGGTCAGGGGGGGAGACCCAGTACTTC
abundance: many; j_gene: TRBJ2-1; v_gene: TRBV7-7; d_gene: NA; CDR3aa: CASSLGTGPNEQFF; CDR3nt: TGTGCTAGCAGCTTAGGTACGGGTCCAAATGAGCAGTTCTTC
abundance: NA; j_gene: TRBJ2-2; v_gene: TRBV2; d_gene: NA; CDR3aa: CASSEGRTGELFF; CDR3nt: TGTGCCAGCAGTGAGGGACGCACCGGGGAGCTGTTTTTT
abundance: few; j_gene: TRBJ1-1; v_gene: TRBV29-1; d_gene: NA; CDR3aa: CSVFRTVNTEAFF; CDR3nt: TGCAGCGTTTTTCGGACGGTGAACACTGAAGCTTTCTTT
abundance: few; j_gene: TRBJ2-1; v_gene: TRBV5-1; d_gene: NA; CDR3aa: CASSTNREEFF; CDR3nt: TGCGCCAGCAGCACTAATCGTGAAGAGTTCTTC
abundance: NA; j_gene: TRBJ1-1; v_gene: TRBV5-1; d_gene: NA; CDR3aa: CASSLAGTRTEAFF; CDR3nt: TGCGCCAGCAGCTTGGCTGGGACTCGTACTGAAGCTTTCTTT
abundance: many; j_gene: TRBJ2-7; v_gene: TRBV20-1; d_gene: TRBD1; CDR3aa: CSASPQGASYEQYF; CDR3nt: TGCAGTGCTAGTCCTCAGGGGGCTTCCTACGAGCAGTACTTC
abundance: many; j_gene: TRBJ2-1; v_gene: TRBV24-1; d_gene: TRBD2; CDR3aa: CATSDFSGNGNNEQFF; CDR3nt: TGTGCCACCAGTGACTTTAGCGGGAATGGTAACAATGAGCAGTTCTTC
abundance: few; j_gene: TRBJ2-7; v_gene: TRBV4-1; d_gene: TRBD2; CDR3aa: CASSRDAGTSGFYEQYF; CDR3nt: TGCGCCAGCAGCCGAGACGCCGGGACTAGCGGTTTTTACGAGCAGTACTTC
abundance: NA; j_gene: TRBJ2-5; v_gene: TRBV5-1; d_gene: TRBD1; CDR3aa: CASSQSGTVKETQYF; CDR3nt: TGCGCCAGCAGCCAATCCGGGACAGTCAAGGAGACCCAGTACTTC
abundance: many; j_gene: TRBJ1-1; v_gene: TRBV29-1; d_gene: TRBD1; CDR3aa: CSVGTGEANTEAFF; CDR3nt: TGCAGCGTTGGGACAGGGGAGGCGAACACTGAAGCTTTCTTT
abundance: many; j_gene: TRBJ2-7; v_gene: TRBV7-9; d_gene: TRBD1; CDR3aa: CASSGGQGRNHEQYF; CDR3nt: TGTGCCAGCAGCGGTGGACAGGGACGGAATCACGAGCAGTACTTC
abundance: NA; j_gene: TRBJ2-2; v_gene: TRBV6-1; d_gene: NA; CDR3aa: CASSERHAANTGELFF; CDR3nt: TGTGCCAGCAGTGAAAGACATGCAGCGAACACCGGGGAGCTGTTTTTT
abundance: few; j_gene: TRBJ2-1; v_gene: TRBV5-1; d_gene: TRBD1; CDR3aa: CASSWTPGTGEYEQFF; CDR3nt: TGCGCCAGCAGCTGGACACCCGGGACAGGGGAGTATGAGCAGTTCTTC
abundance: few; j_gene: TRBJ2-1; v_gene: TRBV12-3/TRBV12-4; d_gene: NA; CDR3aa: CASSGTGTEHNYNEQFF; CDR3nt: TGTGCCAGCAGTGGAACCGGGACGGAACATAACTACAATGAGCAGTTCTTC
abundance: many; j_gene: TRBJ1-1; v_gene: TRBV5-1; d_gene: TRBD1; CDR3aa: CASRKEGARDTEAFF; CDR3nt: TGCGCCAGCAGGAAGGAGGGGGCTAGGGACACTGAAGCTTTCTTT
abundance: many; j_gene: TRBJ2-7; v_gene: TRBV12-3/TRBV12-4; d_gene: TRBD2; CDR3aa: CASSWGTSLLSEQYF; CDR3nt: TGTGCCAGCAGTTGGGGGACTAGTCTTTTGTCCGAGCAGTACTTC
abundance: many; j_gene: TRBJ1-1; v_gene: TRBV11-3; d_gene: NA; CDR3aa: CASSPYEDRNTEAFF; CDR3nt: TGTGCCAGCAGCCCCTATGAGGACAGGAACACTGAAGCTTTCTTT
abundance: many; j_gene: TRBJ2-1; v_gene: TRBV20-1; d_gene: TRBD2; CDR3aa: CSARGGTRTLDEQFF; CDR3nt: TGCAGTGCTAGAGGTGGGACTAGGACTTTGGATGAGCAGTTCTTC
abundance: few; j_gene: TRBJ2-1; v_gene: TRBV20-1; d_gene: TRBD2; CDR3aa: CSVTLAGEGKNEQFF; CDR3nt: TGCAGTGTCACCCTAGCGGGAGAGGGAAAAAATGAGCAGTTCTTC
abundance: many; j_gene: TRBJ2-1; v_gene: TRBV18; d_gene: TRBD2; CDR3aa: CASSRVPGTSGSYNEQFF; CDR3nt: TGTGCCAGCTCAAGGGTCCCCGGGACTAGCGGCTCCTACAATGAGCAGTTCTTC
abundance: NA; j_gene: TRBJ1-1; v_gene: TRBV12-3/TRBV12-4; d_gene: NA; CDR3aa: CDSRFSVNTEAFF; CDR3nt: TGTGACAGCAGATTCAGTGTTAACACTGAAGCTTTCTTT
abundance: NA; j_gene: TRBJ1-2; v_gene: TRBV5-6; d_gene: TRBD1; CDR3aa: CASSSRDRGAVTNYGYTF; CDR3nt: TGTGCCAGCAGCTCCCGGGACAGGGGAGCAGTAACGAACTATGGCTACACCTTC
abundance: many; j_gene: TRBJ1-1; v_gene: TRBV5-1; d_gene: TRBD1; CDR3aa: CASRAGGTEAFF; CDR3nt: TGCGCCAGCAGGGCAGGGGGCACTGAAGCTTTCTTT